The 5 T cell receptor beta chains below come from one sample, sequenced in a study of post-analysis software for immune sequencing data. Study-wide findings and caveats: Included in a set of roughly five TRBV segments more frequent in patients than controls were TRBV5-6, TRBV5-1 and TRBV20-1.

No cognate antigen is known for these TCRs. The library was made from cDNA and included unique molecular identifiers. In TCRdb, the PCR reads were re-called with MiXCR into one record per CDR3 protein. The data show 750,000 to 900,000 distinct CDR3 sequences, roughly 46% seen once. The sequenced sample was blood. The receptors derive from a girl aged 10 to 17 with multiple sclerosis.

This sequence joins TRBV3-1 and TRBJ1-1; 9 nucleotides line up with TRBD1. V shed 5 bases, J shed 4 bases, and the junction held 5 bases outside the gene matches. The germline V gene has CDR1 LGHDT and CDR2 YNNKEL (reference sequence). This CDR3 spans 14 amino acids. In DNA form, the CDR3 reads TGTGCCAGCAGCACACAGGGGGCAGGCACTGAAGCTTTCTTT. This encodes CASSTQGAGTEAFF. Drawing the rest from reference TRBV3-1 and TRBJ1-1, the complete variable domain is DTAVSQTPKYLVTQMGNDKSIKCEQNLGHDTMYWYKQDSKKFLKIMFSYNNKELIINETVPNRFSPKSPDKAHLNLHINSLELGDSAVYFCASSTQGAGTEAFFGQGTRLTVV.

This clonotype was seen a handful of times. This chain uses TRBV5-6 with TRBJ2-6, with unresolved D. The CDR3 length is 12 residues. Looked up from germline, CDR1 is SGHDT and CDR2 is YYEEEE. V lost 7 bases and J lost 4, with 6 bases in between. The CDR3, as DNA: TGTGCCAGCGCCTCAGGGGCCAACGTCCTGACTTTC. Translating gives CASASGANVLTF.

This clonotype was observed a few times. The chain is built from TRBV2 and TRBJ2-4, with a weak D call TRBD2 (5 bases). V was trimmed by 1 base and J by 12 bases, leaving 13 bases between them. Germline-derived CDR1 and CDR2 are SNHLY and FYNNEI. The CDR3 sequence is 13 residues long. The CDR3: CASSEEEAGSQYF. CDR3 nucleotide sequence: TGTGCCAGCAGTGAAGAGGAGGCAGGTTCTCAGTACTTC. Full variable domain (outside the CDR3, taken from reference TRBV2 and TRBJ2-4): EPEVTQTPSHQVTQMGQEVILRCVPISNHLYFYWYRQILGQKVEFLVSFYNNEISEKSEIFDDQFSVERPDGSNFTLKIRSTKLEDSAMYFCASSEEEAGSQYFGAGTRLSVL.

The gene calls are TRBV4-3 and TRBJ2-1; a weak D match, TRBD1 (5 bases). The CDR3 is 16 residues long. In germline, CDR1 is LGHNA, CDR2 YSLEER. With 0 bases removed from V and 4 bases from J, the gap between germline ends came to 13 bases. The CDR3 nucleotides are TGCGCCAGCAGCCAAGATGCCAGGGCGGAATACAATGAGCAGTTCTTC. Translated: CASSQDARAEYNEQFF.

This chain connects TRBV5-5 to TRBJ2-3; possibly TRBD1 for D (6 bases). This CDR3 has 16 amino acids. The ends were cut back, 1 base at V and 4 bases at J, with 16 bases in the middle. Germline V gene data show CDR1 as SGHKS and CDR2 as YYEKEE (reference sequence). Here the CDR3 DNA reads TGTGCCAGCAGCTTGTTCTGGGACACATCGGCAGATACGCAGTATTTT. Translated, it gives CASSLFWDTSADTQYF.